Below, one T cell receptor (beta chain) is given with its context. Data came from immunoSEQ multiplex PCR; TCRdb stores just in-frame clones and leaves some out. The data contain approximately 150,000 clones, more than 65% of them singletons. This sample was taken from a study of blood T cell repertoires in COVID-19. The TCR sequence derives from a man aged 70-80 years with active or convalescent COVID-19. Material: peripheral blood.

In nucleotides, the CDR3 is TGTGCCTGGAGTGGGGGGACAGGGGGCATCGGGGAGCTGTTTTTT. Translating gives CAWSGGTGGIGELFF. This chain joins TRBV30 and TRBJ2-2; 12 nucleotides match TRBD1. The germline gives CDR1 GTSNPN, CDR2 SVGIG (reference sequence). J gave up 7 bases and V 1 base, and 4 bases lay outside the gene matches. This CDR3 is 15 amino acids long. Full variable domain (missing parts from reference TRBV30 and TRBJ2-2): SQTIHQWPATLVQPVGSPLSLECTVEGTSNPNLYWYRQAAGRGLQLLFYSVGIGQISSEVPQNLSASRPQDRQFILSSKKLLLSDSGFYLCAWSGGTGGIGELFFGEGSRLTVL.